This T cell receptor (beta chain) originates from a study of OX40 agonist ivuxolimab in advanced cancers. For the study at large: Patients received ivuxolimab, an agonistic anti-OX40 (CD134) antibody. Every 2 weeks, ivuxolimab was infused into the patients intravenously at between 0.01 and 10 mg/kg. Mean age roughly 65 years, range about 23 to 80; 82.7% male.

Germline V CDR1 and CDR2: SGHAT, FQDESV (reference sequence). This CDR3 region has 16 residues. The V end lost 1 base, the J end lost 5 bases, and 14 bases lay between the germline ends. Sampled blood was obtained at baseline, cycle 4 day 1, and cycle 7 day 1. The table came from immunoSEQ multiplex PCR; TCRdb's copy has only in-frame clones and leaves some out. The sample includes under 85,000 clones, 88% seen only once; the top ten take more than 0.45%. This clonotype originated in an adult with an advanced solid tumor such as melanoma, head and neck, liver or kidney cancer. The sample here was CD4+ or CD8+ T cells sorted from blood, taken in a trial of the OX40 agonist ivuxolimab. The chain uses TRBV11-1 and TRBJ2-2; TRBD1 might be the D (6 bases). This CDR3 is CASSLGPGDRTGELFF. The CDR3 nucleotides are TGTGCCAGCAGCTTAGGCCCAGGGGATAGGACCGGGGAGCTGTTTTTT. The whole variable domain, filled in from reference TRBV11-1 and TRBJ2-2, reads EAEVAQSPRYKITEKSQAVAFWCDPISGHATLYWYRQILGQGPELLVQFQDESVVDDSQLPKDRFSAERLKGVDSTLKIQPAELGDSAMYLCASSLGPGDRTGELFFGEGSRLTVL.